Listed here are 7 T cell receptor beta chains from one sample, sequenced in a study of blood T cell repertoires in COVID-19. Libraries were prepared by immunoSEQ multiplex PCR; TCRdb keeps only in-frame clonotypes and omits some of them. The sample lists 90,000 to 130,000 clones; about 75% were seen once. Sequencing was carried out using peripheral blood. The receptors were sampled from a woman aged 80 or over with active or convalescent COVID-19.

The chain carries TRBV29-1 and TRBJ2-7; perhaps TRBD2 as D (6 bases). Germline loops: CDR1 SQVTM, CDR2 ANQGSEA. The V and J ends lost 6 bases and 1 base respectively, with 19 bases between them. The CDR3 contains 15 residues. The CDR3 DNA sequence: TGCAGCGTCAGTAGAGAAGGGACTGGGTCCTACGAGCAGTACTTC. It codes for CSVSREGTGSYEQYF.

This clone was picked up a small number of times. The chain employs TRBV12-3 or TRBV12-4 and TRBJ2-1; the D gene is possibly TRBD1 (6 bases). Trimming pared 6 bases from V and 8 bases from J, leaving 11 bases between. The CDR3 runs to 12 residues. CDR3 amino acids: CASSPYRDEQFF. The CDR3 nucleotides read TGTGCCAGCAGCCCCTACAGGGATGAGCAGTTCTTC.

This clone appeared a single time. V and J are TRBV12-3 or TRBV12-4 and TRBJ1-1, with D maybe TRBD1 (5 bases). Trimming cost V 3 bases and J 10 bases, with 15 bases left between them. This CDR3 region has 13 residues. Written as DNA, the CDR3 is TGTGCCAGCAGTTTTGACCTCGGCGGGGGAGCTTTCTTT. Encoded protein: CASSFDLGGGAFF.

The V gene is TRBV3-1 (or the pseudogene TRBV3-2), the J gene TRBJ1-5, with D hard to call. Per germline, CDR1 LGHDT and CDR2 YNNKEL (reference sequence). The CDR3 has 14 residues. Trimming took off 10 bases at V and 6 bases at J, with 19 bases between the two ends. In DNA, the CDR3 is TGTGCCACCGATAGAATAGGAAGCGGTCAGCCCCAGCATTTT. It encodes CATDRIGSGQPQHF.

This clone has only one observation. This chain links TRBV7-2 with TRBJ2-1; D is unresolved. The CDR3 extends over 12 amino acids. Trimming removed 5 bases at V and 3 bases at J, with 5 bases between. Germline V lookup: CDR1 SGHTA, CDR2 FQGNSA. The CDR3 region is CASSLNYNEQFF. DNA for the CDR3: TGTGCCAGCAGCCTAAACTACAATGAGCAGTTCTTC.

The chain links TRBV7-3 to TRBJ2-2; a possible D gene is TRBD1 (6 bases). Germline-derived CDR1 and CDR2 are SGHTA and FQGTGA. Trimming took 6 bases from V and 2 from J, leaving 10 bases between them. CDR3 length equals 14 residues. CDR3 in amino acids: CASRDRSNTGELFF. The CDR3 DNA sequence: TGTGCCAGCAGGGACAGATCTAACACCGGGGAGCTGTTTTTT.

V usage is TRBV20-1 and J usage is TRBJ2-3; 9 positions agree with TRBD2. This CDR3 is 13 amino acids long. CDR1 is DFQATT and CDR2 is SNEGSKA in the germline V gene (reference sequence). J lost 4 bases, V lost 3 bases, and 2 bases had no gene match. In DNA form, the CDR3 reads TGCAGTGCTAGTCGCGGGAGGGCAGATACGCAGTATTTT. It specifies CSASRGRADTQYF.